The clone carrying this T cell receptor delta chain has a handful of counts. Looked up from germline, CDR1 is TSWWSYY and CDR2 is QGS. The CDR3 sequence is 22 residues long. Trimming took off 0 bases at V and 3 bases at J, with 32 bases between the two ends. The data were taken from a study of gamma-delta T cells after stem cell transplantation. TCRdb re-identified clones in the RT-PCR reads via CATT. The table shows 2,500 or so delta-chain clones, with about 22% occurring only once. This receptor was taken from a human donor. It is not recorded whose cells these are; they may come from a transplant donor. The sequenced sample consisted of gamma-delta T cells. The chain combines TRDV1 with TRDJ1; perhaps D is TRDD2 or TRDD3 (7 bases each). The CDR3 here is CALGELVTFLQGGSLPPDKLIF. CDR3 DNA sequence: TGTGCTCTTGGGGAACTAGTGACGTTCCTACAGGGGGGATCCCTTCCCCCCGATAAACTCATCTTT.